Following are 27 T cell receptor beta chains from one sample sequenced in a study of blood T cells in healthy people across ages. A second about 7 to 12 cycle PCR used barcoded and J-beta primers. A single record per CDR3 protein comes from TCRdb applying MiXCR to the 5' RACE reads. In the table there are 760,000 or so distinct CDR3 sequences, just under 25% of which are singletons. These data were also filed under a second study, of T cells of mothers and their children.

Sequenced material: blood. The origin of the receptors is a boy younger than 18 in good health.

This clonotype appeared a few times. This chain connects TRBV5-1 to TRBJ2-2; 15 nucleotides align to TRBD2. The CDR3 totals 18 residues. Trimming at V came to 4 bases and at J to 0 bases, leaving 4 bases not matched to a gene. The V gene's germline CDR1 is SGHRS and CDR2 YFSETQ. The CDR3 here is CASSAGLAGGANTGELFF. CDR3 coding DNA: TGCGCCAGCAGCGCGGGACTAGCGGGGGGCGCGAACACCGGGGAGCTGTTTTTT.

The chain links TRBV12-3 or TRBV12-4 to TRBJ2-3, with a possible D match to TRBD2 (6 bases). The CDR3 has 14 amino acids. The V and J ends lost 6 bases and 6 bases respectively, with 16 bases between them. The CDR3 region is CASRSGLRGDTQYF. CDR3 nucleotides: TGTGCCAGCAGGTCGGGACTCCGTGGGGATACGCAGTATTTT.

The gene calls are TRBV13 and TRBJ2-1; the match to TRBD2 covers 8 bases. Germline CDR1 PRHDT, CDR2 FYEKMQ (reference sequence). CDR3 length equals 15 residues. V trimming: 3 bases; J trimming: 6 bases; junction bases outside the gene matches: 7. The CDR3 DNA is TGTGCCAGCAGCTTCCGACTAGCGAGCTGCAATGAGCAGTTCTTC. Translating it yields CASSFRLASCNEQFF.

With regard to this clonotype: A read error is likely, as this CDR3 ends without the conserved phenylalanine or tryptophan. Because the CDR3's place on the DNA is in doubt, the DNA is left out and the CDR3 is given as listed by TCRdb. The CDR3 protein is CASSLGPRDEQYL. The V and J genes are TRBV7-3 and TRBJ2-7. From germline, CDR1 is SGHTA and CDR2 FQGTGA. The CDR3 sequence runs 13 residues, both termini included.

The gene calls are TRBV5-6 and TRBJ2-4; TRBD1 matches at 7 bases. Germline V gene sequence: CDR1 SGHDT, CDR2 YYEEEE. The V gene end was trimmed by 4 bases and the J gene end by 8 bases; junction bases not matched to a gene: 15. The CDR3 runs 16 residues. CDR3 bases: TGTGCCAGCAGCCCTCCCCAGACAGGGTTGTCCGACATTCAGTACTTC. Translated: CASSPPQTGLSDIQYF. The full variable domain, in which reference TRBV5-6 and TRBJ2-4 provide the parts outside the CDR3, is DAGVTQSPTHLIKTRGQQVTLRCSPKSGHDTVSWYQQALGQGPQFIFQYYEEEERQRGNFPDRFSGHQFPNYSSELNVNALLLGDSALYLCASSPPQTGLSDIQYFGAGTRLSVL.

V and J are TRBV5-5 and TRBJ1-6; D not certain. Germline V gives CDR1 SGHKS, CDR2 YYEKEE (reference sequence). CDR3 length: 16 amino acids. The V gene lost 3 bases and the J gene lost 4 bases, with 14 bases spanning the gap. CDR3 sequence reads: CASSSDSAEYNSPLHF. As DNA, the CDR3 is TGTGCCAGCAGCTCTGATTCGGCAGAGTATAATTCACCCCTCCACTTT.

This clonotype was recorded a few times. V usage is TRBV3-1 and J usage is TRBJ2-5, with D uncertain. The CDR3 contains 14 residues. CDR1 LGHDT and CDR2 YNNKEL come from the germline V gene (reference sequence). The V end lost 1 base, the J end lost 3 bases, and 9 bases lay between the germline ends. The CDR3 region is CASSQVVGEETQYF. The CDR3 DNA reads as TGTGCCAGCAGCCAAGTGGTCGGAGAAGAGACCCAGTACTTC.

The chain joins TRBV29-1 to TRBJ2-7; 7 bases agree with TRBD1. The germline V gene encodes CDR1 SQVTM and CDR2 ANQGSEA. The CDR3 spans 13 residues. The J segment lost 4 bases and the V segment lost 6 bases, leaving 9 bases of the junction unmatched. CDR3 bases: TGCAGCGTCGTACAGGGGCCCCCTTACGAGCAGTACTTC. Residues: CSVVQGPPYEQYF.

There are a few counts of this clonotype. The chain links TRBV12-3 or TRBV12-4 to TRBJ2-5; 8 nucleotides match TRBD2. Losses at the gene ends were 7 bases for V and 5 bases for J; bases not matched to a gene: 6. The CDR3 consists of 13 residues. The CDR3 sequence is CASTSGGGETQYF. The DNA of the CDR3 is TGTGCCAGCACGAGCGGGGGTGGGGAGACCCAGTACTTC.

The V call is TRBV6-1, the J call TRBJ2-1, with D possibly matching TRBD1 (6 bases). The CDR3 spans 14 residues. CDR1 is MNHNS and CDR2 is SASEGT in the germline V gene. Trimming stripped 7 bases from V and 4 bases from J, with 14 bases between. The DNA for the CDR3 is TGTGCCAGCACGGACAGAAACCTTTACAATGAGCAGTTCTTC. As protein: CASTDRNLYNEQFF.

The J gene is TRBJ1-6, the V gene TRBV15, with D maybe TRBD1 (6 bases). Germline V gene lookup returns CDR1 LNHNV and CDR2 YYDKDF (reference sequence). The CDR3 covers 13 residues. V gave up 3 bases and J gave up 10 bases, with 10 bases separating them. CDR3 DNA sequence: TGTGCCACCAGCAGGAACAGGGACTCACCCCTCCACTTT. Translated, it gives CATSRNRDSPLHF.

This clonotype appeared a few times. The gene calls are TRBV7-9 and TRBJ1-2; possible D gene TRBD1, 5 bases. With 5 bases removed from V and 3 bases from J, the gap between germline ends came to 16 bases. The CDR3 runs to 15 residues. The germline V gene has CDR1 SEHNR and CDR2 FQNEAQ (reference sequence). Here the CDR3 reads CASSTGRGTDYGYTF. For the CDR3, the DNA is TGTGCCAGCAGCACCGGAAGGGGCACGGACTATGGCTACACCTTC.

The V gene is TRBV20-1, the J gene TRBJ1-2; TRBD1 matches 10 bases. The CDR3 loop spans 11 amino acids. Germline assignment: CDR1 DFQATT and CDR2 SNEGSKA (reference sequence). Losses at the gene ends were 6 bases for V and 8 bases for J; bases not matched to a gene: 3. The CDR3 bases are TGCAGTGCGCGGACAGGGGGAGGCTACACCTTC. The encoded protein is CSARTGGGYTF.

This clonotype occurred a few times. The chain has TRBV29-1 and TRBJ2-3; 8 bases match TRBD1. J gave up 4 bases and V 4 bases, and 4 bases lay outside the gene matches. The CDR3 covers 13 residues. Germline V lookup: CDR1 SQVTM, CDR2 ANQGSEA. CDR3 in DNA: TGCAGCGTTGCGGACAGGGTCCCAGATACGCAGTATTTT. This gives the protein CSVADRVPDTQYF.

This clonotype was counted only a few times. This chain connects TRBV7-2 to TRBJ2-7; 9 bases fit TRBD2. V was clipped by 6 bases and J by 3 bases; unmatched bases: 6. This CDR3 region has 14 residues. In germline, CDR1 is SGHTA, CDR2 FQGNSA. The CDR3 protein is CASSSSGNDYEQYF. As DNA, the CDR3 is TGTGCCAGCAGTTCTAGCGGGAATGACTACGAGCAGTACTTC.

This clonotype was counted between two and nine times. This chain uses TRBV7-2 with TRBJ2-5, with TRBD1 as a possible D gene (7 bases). Near its end, the DNA agrees better with TRBJ2-7, so the J call may be wrong. Germline V gene lookup returns CDR1 SGHTA and CDR2 FQGNSA. This CDR3 is built from 16 residues. The CDR3: CASSLGWGGRGDEQYF. The DNA of the CDR3 is TGTGCCAGCAGCTTGGGTTGGGGTGGCAGGGGGGACGAGCAGTACTTC.

This chain links TRBV4-1 with TRBJ2-5; the match to TRBD2 covers 7 bases. Germline assignment: CDR1 MGHRA and CDR2 YSYEKL. The CDR3 is 13 amino acids. The V and J ends lost 6 bases and 5 bases, in that order; junction bases with no gene match: 6. The CDR3 DNA is TGCGCCAGCAGTAAGGGAGGGTTTGAGACCCAGTACTTC. Translation: CASSKGGFETQYF.

This chain links TRBV29-1 with TRBJ2-5; D remains unclear. This CDR3 is 14 amino acids long. V lost 5 bases to trimming and J lost 3 bases, with 16 bases between them. CDR1 is SQVTM, CDR2 ANQGSEA, per germline. CDR3 DNA: TGCAGCGTTTCCCCGGACCTTGAAGAAGAGACCCAGTACTTC. It translates to CSVSPDLEEETQYF.

The rearrangement links TRBV19 to TRBJ1-5, with TRBD1 as a possible D gene (5 bases). The CDR3 has 15 residues. Trimming left V 1 base short and J 2 bases short, with 9 bases between. Germline V lookup: CDR1 LNHDA, CDR2 SQIVND (reference sequence). As DNA, the CDR3 is TGTGCCAGTAGTATAGCCAGGGAGGGCAATCAGCCCCAGCATTTT. As protein: CASSIAREGNQPQHF.

This clonotype was detected only once. CDR3 loop: CSARDKALAGGWNIQYF. CDR3 DNA sequence: TGCAGTGCTAGAGATAAGGCACTAGCGGGAGGGTGGAACATTCAGTACTTC. This chain uses TRBV20-1 with TRBJ2-4; 13 bases align to TRBD2. The germline CDR1 and CDR2 sequences are DFQATT and SNEGSKA (reference sequence). Unmatched junction bases numbered 9, after V lost 0 bases and J lost 7 bases. This CDR3 is built from 17 residues.

This chain connects TRBV20-1 to TRBJ2-5, with D tentatively TRBD1 or TRBD2 (6 bases each). The last part of the DNA fits TRBJ2-7 better; the J call may be wrong. In germline, CDR1 is DFQATT, CDR2 SNEGSKA (reference sequence). This CDR3 is built from 14 residues. CDR3 nucleotides: TGCAGTGCCTGCGGGACACGCGAGGCCTACGAGCAGTACTTC. Its protein is CSACGTREAYEQYF.

This clonotype appeared a few times. The rearrangement links TRBV4-2 to TRBJ2-2, with D perhaps TRBD2 (6 bases). CDR3 length: 17 residues. The germline gives CDR1 LGHNA, CDR2 YNFKEQ. Trimming took 0 bases from V and 3 from J, leaving 14 bases between them. CDR3 bases: TGTGCCAGCAGCCAAGATCTCGGCAGGGAGGACACCGGGGAGCTGTTTTTT. As protein: CASSQDLGREDTGELFF.

This clonotype was seen a few times. The chain employs TRBV28 and TRBJ2-7; D call uncertain. The CDR3 has 13 residues. Germline-derived CDR1 and CDR2 are MDHEN and SYDVKM. The V end was cut by 2 bases, the J end by 2 bases, with 7 bases between. The chain's CDR3 is CASSLDLTYEQYF. Here the CDR3 DNA reads TGTGCCAGCAGTTTAGATCTAACCTACGAGCAGTACTTC.

The chain has TRBV7-8 and TRBJ1-5; D is ambiguous. V was clipped by 1 base and J by 7 bases, with 17 bases between them. Germline-derived CDR1 and CDR2 are SGHVS and FQNEAQ. This CDR3 has 16 amino acids. CDR3 bases: TGTGCCAGCAGCTTAGGCTCCCCTGGTTGGACCCAGCCCCAGCATTTT. Protein: CASSLGSPGWTQPQHF. Looking up the rest from reference TRBV7-8 and TRBJ1-5 gives the full variable domain: GAGVSQSPRYKVAKRGQDVALRCDPISGHVSLFWYQQALGQGPEFLTYFQNEAQLDKSGLPSDRFFAERPEGSVSTLKIQRTQQEDSAVYLCASSLGSPGWTQPQHFGDGTRLSIL.

The V call is TRBV11-2, the J call TRBJ2-3, with TRBD2 identical over 7 bases. V lost 1 base, J lost 6 bases, and 10 bases stayed unmatched. Germline CDR1 SGHAT, CDR2 FQNNGV. This CDR3 spans 16 amino acids. CDR3 amino acids: CASSLVGGSGADTQYF. The CDR3 DNA sequence: TGTGCCAGCAGCTTAGTTGGCGGGAGCGGAGCGGATACGCAGTATTTT.

This clonotype was seen only a few times. This chain connects TRBV7-6 to TRBJ2-7; TRBD2 is a possible D gene (6 bases). Looked up from germline, CDR1 is SGHVS and CDR2 is FNYEAQ. The CDR3 extends over 16 amino acids. Trimming took 0 bases from V and 3 from J, leaving 15 bases between them. The DNA for the CDR3 is TGTGCCAGCAGCTTAGCGAGCCTAGCGCCTAACTACGAGCAGTACTTC. It encodes CASSLASLAPNYEQYF. Variable domain in full (rest from reference TRBV7-6 and TRBJ2-7): GAGVSQSPRYKVTKRGQDVALRCDPISGHVSLYWYRQALGQGPEFLTYFNYEAQQDKSGLPNDRFSAERPEGSISTLTIQRTEQRDSAMYRCASSLASLAPNYEQYFGPGTRLTVT.

This clonotype was detected only a few times. The CDR3 coding sequence is TGTGCCAGCAGCTTAGGGCCTACACAAGAGACCCAGTACTTC. This sequence encodes CASSLGPTQETQYF. The chain uses TRBV7-3 and TRBJ2-5; no reliable D call. Trimming shortened V by 2 bases and J by 2 bases, and 9 bases separated the two germline ends. Germline lookup yields CDR1 SGHTA and CDR2 FQGTGA. This CDR3 spans 14 amino acids.